The present T cell receptor beta chain was sequenced within a study of T cell changes during pregnancy in multiple sclerosis. Trimming stripped 2 bases from V and 4 bases from J, with 15 bases between. Per the germline V gene, CDR1 is SGDLS and CDR2 is YYNGEE. CDR3 length: 16 amino acids. Here immunoSEQ multiplex PCR was the method, and the copy in TCRdb shows in-frame clones only, minus some. The sample has 35,000 to 50,000 clones, approximately 91% seen once. This TCR was sampled from a female donor with multiple sclerosis, enrolled in a pregnancy study. The chain links TRBV9 to TRBJ2-2; tentatively, D is TRBD2 (5 bases). Sequenced material: CD8+ T cells from peripheral blood mononuclear cells, taken in the third trimester of pregnancy. The CDR3 region is CASSVSDGVGTGELFF. The CDR3 DNA is TGTGCCAGCAGCGTCTCCGACGGGGTGGGCACCGGGGAGCTGTTTTTT.